The T cell receptor (beta chain) described here comes from a study of T cells in Graves' hyperthyroidism and ophthalmopathy. About the research overall: Initial diagnosis, before any treatment, was when peripheral blood was collected.

The CDR3 extends over 13 amino acids. CDR1 MDHEN and CDR2 SYDVKM come from the germline V gene. V was pared by 6 bases and J by 5 bases, with 13 bases between. Participants, patients aged 18 to 65, had newly diagnosed hyperthyroidism with a duration under 2 months. TCR beta CDR3 regions were amplified from RNA transcripts. TCR CDR3 underwent first-round RT-PCR with the HTBI primer set. TCRdb called the multiplex PCR reads again in MiXCR, with one record for every CDR3 protein. This sample has about 210,000 distinct CDR3 sequences, with 17% found just once. This clonotype occurred many times. No antigen is known for it. General study results and limits: Before onset, by a median of around six months, the model predicted ophthalmopathy.

V usage is TRBV28 and J usage is TRBJ2-5; D is uncertain. The receptor comes from a man aged 45-65 years with Graves' hyperthyroidism. What was sequenced was blood. Here the CDR3 reads CASSPSLGETQYF. CDR3 DNA: TGTGCCAGCAGCCCCTCGCTAGGGGAGACCCAGTACTTC.